This T cell receptor (beta chain) originates from a study of cytomegalovirus exposure and HLA in healthy donors. Study conclusions and caveats: Cytomegalovirus association was assigned to about 180 TCR beta chains.

V shed 5 bases and J shed 5 bases, with 12 bases lying between them. The CDR3 runs to 14 residues. Germline CDR1 is MGHDK and CDR2 is SYGVNS. The primer mix had 60 Vbeta and 13 Jbeta primers. The protocol was immunoSEQ multiplex PCR, while the TCRdb copy is restricted to in-frame clones and leaves out a portion. The profile shows under 150,000 clones, roughly 85% of them singletons. As concerns this clone: Its antigen is not identified.

Sample: PBMCs. This TCR came from a woman in her 30s in good health and CMV-seronegative. This rearrangement joins TRBV25-1 to TRBJ1-4; D possibly corresponds to TRBD1 (6 bases). The CDR3 is CASSRGTGNEKLFF. The CDR3 DNA reads TGTGCCAGCAGTCGCGGAACAGGGAATGAAAAACTGTTTTTT.